This TCR beta chain stems from a study of human CD8 memory T cell subsets. Remarks on this clonotype: Antigen unknown.

It was by negative magnetic separation that total CD8+ T cells were enriched. CDR1 and CDR2 (germline): MRHNA, SNTAGT. The CDR3 has 15 residues. Libraries targeted TCR beta using 5' RACE with UMIs. TCRdb re-analyzed the 5' RACE reads; it lists each CDR3 protein once, without DNA. The sample includes about 10,000 distinct CDR3 sequences. Study results and limitations: T cells showing similarly high diversity were the stem-like memory and precursor exhausted cells, not the effector memory cells.

V gene TRBV6-4 combines with J gene TRBJ2-1; TCRdb returns TRBD2, unconfirmable since there is no DNA. The source material was CD8+ stem-like memory T cells (TSCM and TCM) sorted from PBMCs. The subset here: stem-like memory CD8 T cells (TSTEM), CCR7+ PD-1- TIGIT-. This clonotype was obtained from a human donor in good health. Here the CDR3 reads CASSVAGDSYNEQFF.